These T cell receptor beta chains were read from a single sample in a study of blood T cell repertoires in COVID-19. This table comes from immunoSEQ multiplex PCR, and its TCRdb copy is limited to in-frame clones, with some not included. The sample lists 200,000 to 250,000 clones, about nine tenths seen once, with around 2.6% in the top ten. Sequenced: PBMCs or T cells enriched from blood (not recorded which). All receptors derive from a woman aged 25 to 39 with acute COVID-19. The CDR3 runs from the conserved cysteine through the conserved F or W. Fields, in order: D gene, J gene, V gene, clone size, CDR3 DNA, CDR3 protein. A D gene is named only where the DNA matches it firmly. Some rows mark clone size as missing; the rest say once, few, many or name a class of expanded clone.

TRBD1 | TRBJ1-1 | TRBV5-1 | NA | TGCGCCAGCAGGAGGGGGCCAGAGAACACTGAAGCTTTCTTT | CASRRGPENTEAFF
NA | TRBJ2-2 | TRBV9 | NA | TGTGCCAGCAGCGTAGCTTCGGGAACCGGGGAGCTGTTTTTT | CASSVASGTGELFF
NA | TRBJ1-5 | TRBV6-5 | NA | TGTGCCAGCAGGTCTTATAGCAATCAGCCCCAGCATTTT | CASRSYSNQPQHF
NA | TRBJ2-7 | TRBV29-1 | NA | TGCAGCGTTCGCGGGACAGAATCCTACGAGCAGTACTTC | CSVRGTESYEQYF
TRBD1 | TRBJ2-7 | TRBV6-1 | NA | TGTGCCAGCAGTGACCCAGGGGGCGGACACGAGCAGTACTTC | CASSDPGGGHEQYF
NA | TRBJ2-7 | TRBV2 | NA | TGTGCCAGCAGTTTCAGGGTCGGAGACTACGAGCAGTACTTC | CASSFRVGDYEQYF
NA | TRBJ2-2 | TRBV2 | NA | TGTGCCAGCAGGCTATACGCCCAGAACACCGGGGAGCTGTTTTTT | CASRLYAQNTGELFF
NA | TRBJ2-7 | TRBV25-1 | NA | TGTGCCAGCAGTGATCTAGACGAGCAGTACTTC | CASSDLDEQYF
TRBD1 | TRBJ1-6 | TRBV12-3/TRBV12-4 | NA | TGTGCCAGCAATCGACAGGGGGACACCCTCCACTTT | CASNRQGDTLHF
NA | TRBJ2-3 | TRBV7-2 | once | TGTGCCAGCAGCTTAGGACTGGCAGGGATCCCTAGCACAGATACGCAGTATTTT | CASSLGLAGIPSTDTQYF
NA | TRBJ2-7 | TRBV11-3 | NA | TGTGCCAGCAGCTTAGGGGGCGGCTACGAGCAGTACTTC | CASSLGGGYEQYF
NA | TRBJ1-4 | TRBV25-1 | few | TGTGCCAGCAGTGTGGGGGGTCGGAAAGTGTTCGAAAAACTGTTTTTT | CASSVGGRKVFEKLFF
NA | TRBJ2-1 | TRBV4-1 | NA | TGCGCCAGCAGCCAAAGGGGGGGTACATACAATGAGCAGTTCTTC | CASSQRGGTYNEQFF
NA | TRBJ1-3 | TRBV30 | NA | TGTGCCTGGAGTGCCTATGCTGGAAACACCATATATTTT | CAWSAYAGNTIYF
NA | TRBJ1-3 | TRBV9 | NA | TGTGCCAGCAGCGCCGACACCTTCTCTGGAAACACCATATATTTT | CASSADTFSGNTIYF
NA | TRBJ1-2 | TRBV10-3 | once | TGTGCCACCCAGGACCGGTCGGCGGGCTATGGCTACACCTTC | CATQDRSAGYGYTF
TRBD1 | TRBJ1-4 | TRBV11-2 | NA | TGTGCCAGCAGCATAAACTCCCGGGACAGCCAAAAACTGTTTTTT | CASSINSRDSQKLFF
NA | TRBJ2-7 | TRBV7-9 | once | TGTGCCAGCAGCCCCGACGGTAGCACCTACGAGCAGTACTTC | CASSPDGSTYEQYF
NA | TRBJ1-5 | TRBV6-5 | NA | TGTGCCAGCAGGGACCGGGACTTTGATCAGCCCCAGCATTTT | CASRDRDFDQPQHF
TRBD1 | TRBJ1-2 | TRBV6-5 | NA | TGTGCCAGCACCCCAGGGGGGACAGGGCGAAGCTACACCTTC | CASTPGGTGRSYTF
TRBD1 | TRBJ1-1 | TRBV27 | NA | TGTGCCAGCAGTCCGGCCGGGACAGGGGTTACTGAAGCTTTCTTT | CASSPAGTGVTEAFF
TRBD1 | TRBJ1-2 | TRBV6-4 | NA | TGTGCCAGCAGTGACCTAGGACAGGGAAGGAACTATGGCTACACCTTC | CASSDLGQGRNYGYTF